The next 21 T cell receptor beta chains were all read from a single sample in a study of blood T cells in healthy people across ages. Alongside a J-beta primer mix, a sample-barcoded 5' primer served in a second PCR lasting about 7 to 11 cycles. One entry per CDR3 protein, called by TCRdb with MiXCR from the 5' RACE reads. In the table there are approximately 850,000 distinct CDR3 sequences, 55% to 70% of which are singletons. The material sequenced was blood. These receptors were obtained from a man in his thirties or forties in good health.

This clonotype is a singleton in its sample. The chain combines TRBV5-1 with TRBJ2-7; 8 positions agree with TRBD1. The V and J ends lost 4 bases and 2 bases, in that order; junction bases with no gene match: 8. The CDR3 is made up of 15 amino acids. Germline values: CDR1 SGHRS, CDR2 YFSETQ. The CDR3 nucleotides read TGCGCCAGCAGCCGGGGCGGGACAGGCACCTACGAGCAGTACTTC. Protein: CASSRGGTGTYEQYF.

The chain combines TRBV3-1 with TRBJ2-2, with D tentatively TRBD1 or TRBD2 (5 bases each). In germline, CDR1 is LGHDT, CDR2 YNNKEL (reference sequence). Trimming left V 1 base short and J 4 bases short, with 22 bases between. The CDR3 totals 19 residues. CDR3 in amino acids: CASSQASSGRRTVTGELFF. The CDR3 DNA sequence: TGTGCCAGCAGCCAAGCCTCCTCGGGACGCCGGACGGTCACCGGGGAGCTGTTTTTT. The full variable domain, completed using reference TRBV3-1 and TRBJ2-2, is DTAVSQTPKYLVTQMGNDKSIKCEQNLGHDTMYWYKQDSKKFLKIMFSYNNKELIINETVPNRFSPKSPDKAHLNLHINSLELGDSAVYFCASSQASSGRRTVTGELFFGEGSRLTVL.

V is TRBV20-1 and J is TRBJ2-5; 7 bases are shared with TRBD1. The DNA end favors TRBJ2-7, so the J call may be wrong. CDR1 is DFQATT and CDR2 is SNEGSKA in the germline V gene (reference sequence). CDR3 length equals 13 residues. The CDR3 bases are TGCAGTGCTAGAAACGACAGGGCCTACGAGCAGTACTTC. Translation gives CSARNDRAYEQYF.

The chain is built from TRBV4-1 and TRBJ1-2; possible D gene TRBD1, 6 bases. This CDR3 spans 14 amino acids. The ends were cut back, 1 base at V and 8 bases at J, with 14 bases in the middle. The germline CDR1 and CDR2 sequences are MGHRA and YSYEKL. The CDR3 spells CASSQGGGPKGYTF. Here the CDR3 DNA reads TGCGCCAGCAGCCAAGGAGGGGGTCCGAAGGGCTACACCTTC.

The V call is TRBV6-5, the J call TRBJ2-1; unclear D gene. CDR3 size: 12 residues. The germline V gene has CDR1 MNHEY and CDR2 SVGAGI. Trimming took off 2 bases at V and 5 bases at J, with 4 bases between the two ends. The DNA for the CDR3 is TGTGCCAGCAGTTACGCGAACAATGAGCAGTTCTTC. It is translated as CASSYANNEQFF.

V gene TRBV29-1 combines with J gene TRBJ2-1, with 7 bases lining up with TRBD1. The length of the CDR3 is 13 residues. CDR1 SQVTM and CDR2 ANQGSEA come from the germline V gene. The V gene end was trimmed by 7 bases and the J gene end by 8 bases; junction bases not matched to a gene: 11. The CDR3 DNA sequence: TGCAGCGCCTCAGGGGGTCATGTCTATGAGCAGTTCTTC. Protein product: CSASGGHVYEQFF.

This clonotype showed up just a few times. This chain's CDR3 is CAGGTPFGTDTQYF. Here the CDR3 DNA reads TGTGCCGGTGGCACTCCCTTCGGCACAGATACGCAGTATTTT. This sequence joins TRBV28 and TRBJ2-3; no definite D call. The CDR3 has 14 amino acids. V lost 11 bases to trimming and J lost 1 base, with 16 bases between them. CDR1 MDHEN and CDR2 SYDVKM come from the germline V gene.

This clonotype was counted a few times. The rearrangement uses TRBV6-2 or TRBV6-3 and TRBJ2-7, with a weak D call TRBD2 (5 bases). This CDR3 comprises 14 residues. Germline V gives CDR1 MNHEY, CDR2 SVGEGT. Trimming cost V 2 bases and J 1 base, with 9 bases left between them. CDR3 residues: CASSYPRGSYEQYF. The DNA of the CDR3 is TGTGCCAGCAGTTACCCTCGGGGTTCCTACGAGCAGTACTTC.

The chain combines TRBV5-1 with TRBJ2-3; 8 bases align to TRBD2. Germline loops: CDR1 SGHRS, CDR2 YFSETQ. The CDR3 is made up of 13 amino acids. Trimming removed 4 bases from V and 8 bases from J; junction bases left unmatched: 6. CDR3 residues: CASSEGSGGTQYF. CDR3 bases: TGCGCCAGCAGCGAAGGAAGCGGGGGTACGCAGTATTTT.

The rearrangement uses TRBV4-2 and TRBJ2-2; D is ambiguous. CDR1 is LGHNA, CDR2 YNFKEQ, per germline. Trimming cost V 0 bases and J 11 bases, with 10 bases left between them. This CDR3 contains 13 residues. The DNA of the CDR3 is TGTGCCAGCAGCCAAGAACCAGCCCCCGAGCTGTTTTTT. It encodes CASSQEPAPELFF.

The V gene is TRBV20-1, the J gene TRBJ1-5; D may be TRBD1 (5 bases). The CDR3 has 14 amino acids. Germline V gene data show CDR1 as DFQATT and CDR2 as SNEGSKA (reference sequence). The germline V and J ends were trimmed by 4 bases and 6 bases, with 16 bases remaining between them. This CDR3 is CSATGTAMSQPQHF. The CDR3 coding sequence is TGCAGTGCTACCGGGACCGCGATGTCTCAGCCCCAGCATTTT.

The rearrangement links TRBV10-3 to TRBJ2-7; 7 bases line up with TRBD2. The germline V gene encodes CDR1 ENHRY and CDR2 SYGVKD. J gave up 2 bases and V 1 base, and 11 bases lay outside the gene matches. The CDR3 has 17 residues. The CDR3 region has the DNA TGTGCCATCAGTGAGTGGGGGAGGGAGCAGGAGACCTACGAGCAGTACTTC. It encodes CAISEWGREQETYEQYF.

This clonotype was counted once. The chain recombines TRBV7-9 with TRBJ1-1; D not resolved. V was pared by 5 bases and J by 2 bases, with 15 bases between. This CDR3 comprises 15 residues. From germline, CDR1 is SEHNR and CDR2 FQNEAQ (reference sequence). The CDR3 region has the DNA TGTGCCAGCAGCCCTACGGGCCAGGTTAACACTGAAGCTTTCTTT. It yields the protein CASSPTGQVNTEAFF.

The CDR3 sequence: CATSTRKGEGNQPQHF. CDR3 nucleotide sequence: TGTGCCACCAGCACAAGGAAAGGGGAGGGCAATCAGCCCCAGCATTTT. J is TRBJ1-5 and V is TRBV15, with a possible D match to TRBD1 (5 bases). The V end was cut by 4 bases, the J end by 2 bases, with 15 bases between. The CDR3 runs to 16 residues. Germline V CDR1 and CDR2: LNHNV, YYDKDF (reference sequence).

The chain combines TRBV5-6 with TRBJ2-5; weak D call: TRBD1 (6 bases). Germline CDR1 is SGHDT and CDR2 is YYEEEE. The CDR3 runs to 16 residues. V lost 2 bases to trimming and J lost 5 bases, with 19 bases between them. CDR3 sequence: CASSLDRRGPWETQYF. CDR3 nucleotide sequence: TGTGCCAGCAGCTTAGACAGGCGAGGTCCATGGGAGACCCAGTACTTC.

This sequence joins TRBV6-6 and TRBJ2-3; D gene unclear. CDR3 length: 11 residues. Germline-derived CDR1 and CDR2 are MNHNY and SVGAGI (reference sequence). The germline V and J ends were trimmed by 7 bases and 6 bases, with 8 bases remaining between them. CDR3 nucleotides: TGTGCCAGCATCAACGGGGATACGCAGTATTTT. This encodes CASINGDTQYF.

In DNA, the CDR3 is TGTGCCAGCAGTTACGCGGGGGCTGGCGGCGGGGAGCTGTTTTTT. Protein product: CASSYAGAGGGELFF. The gene calls are TRBV6-5 and TRBJ2-2, with D perhaps matching TRBD2 (7 bases). The V end was cut by 2 bases, the J end by 7 bases, with 14 bases between. CDR3 length: 15 amino acids. CDR1 and CDR2 from the germline V gene are MNHEY and SVGAGI.

This chain joins TRBV9 and TRBJ2-5, with D tentatively TRBD1 (6 bases). V was trimmed by 1 base and J by 5 bases, leaving 12 bases between them. The CDR3 contains 14 residues. Germline values: CDR1 SGDLS, CDR2 YYNGEE. The CDR3 region has the DNA TGTGCCAGCAGCGTACAGGGGCAGGGGGAGACCCAGTACTTC. Translated, it gives CASSVQGQGETQYF.

The chain joins TRBV7-9 to TRBJ2-1; 12 nucleotides line up with TRBD2. The CDR3 runs 15 residues. CDR1 SEHNR and CDR2 FQNEAQ come from the germline V gene (reference sequence). V shed 5 bases and J 8 bases; nucleotides not matched to a gene: 7. CDR3 sequence: CASSHGLAGTDEQFF. The CDR3 nucleotides read TGTGCCAGCAGCCACGGACTAGCGGGAACCGATGAGCAGTTCTTC.

The gene calls are TRBV12-3 or TRBV12-4 and TRBJ2-7; no firm D call. The V end was cut by 6 bases, the J end by 4 bases, with 16 bases between. The CDR3 contains 14 residues. The CDR3 DNA follows: TGTGCCAGCAGACTAAGTGTGGGCTCGTACGAGCAGTACTTC. Translated, it gives CASRLSVGSYEQYF.

CDR3 DNA: TGCAGCGCCAGCAATCATCCGGCTAACTATGGCTACACCTTC. Protein product: CSASNHPANYGYTF. The rearrangement joins TRBV29-1 to TRBJ1-2; D call uncertain. V was clipped by 7 bases and J by 0 bases, with 15 bases between them. CDR3 length equals 14 residues. CDR1 and CDR2 (germline): SQVTM, ANQGSEA.